What follows describes a single TCR beta chain. Its antigen remains unidentified. J gave up 6 bases and V 6 bases, and 15 bases lay outside the gene matches. This CDR3 spans 18 amino acids. The germline V gene has CDR1 SNHLY and CDR2 FYNNEI. This specimen comes from a study of T cells in tuberculosis. Study-wide context: IGRA-negative adolescents, IGRA-positive adolescents with latent tuberculosis and adults with active tuberculosis formed this South African cohort.

TCRdb's table, derived via immunoSEQ multiplex PCR, lists solely in-frame clones and lacks some. Of 20,000 to 25,000 clones in the sample, 80% to 90% are singletons; the top ten hold approximately 15%. Findings and limits, study-wide: The TCR-beta difference was not significant; alpha differences partly reflected length. Smaller distances to GMM-specific TCRs suggested their expansion in active tuberculosis.

The sequence derives from a donor aged 10 to 29 with latent tuberculosis or without tuberculosis infection. This chain joins TRBV2 and TRBJ2-2, with 11 bases fitting TRBD2. Source material: PBMCs. The CDR3 nucleotides are TGTGCCAGCAGCACTACTAGCGGGGGCTTTGAGCCTCCCGGGGAGCTGTTTTTT. Its translation: CASSTTSGGFEPPGELFF.